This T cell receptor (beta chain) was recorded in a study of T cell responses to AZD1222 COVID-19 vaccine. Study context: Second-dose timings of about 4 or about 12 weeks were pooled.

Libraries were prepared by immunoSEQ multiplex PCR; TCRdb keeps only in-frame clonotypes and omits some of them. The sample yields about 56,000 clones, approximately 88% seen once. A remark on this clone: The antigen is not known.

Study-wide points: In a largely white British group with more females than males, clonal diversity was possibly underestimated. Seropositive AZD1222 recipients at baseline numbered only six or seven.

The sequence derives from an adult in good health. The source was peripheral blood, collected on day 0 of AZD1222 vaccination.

This chain's CDR3 is CASSQKQALGQFF. The CDR3 DNA reads as TGTGCCAGCAGCCAAAAGCAGGCCCTCGGGCAGTTCTTC. The chain uses TRBV3-1 (or the pseudogene TRBV3-2) and TRBJ2-1; D is unresolved. The CDR3 length is 13 residues. Germline CDR1 reads LGHDT; CDR2 reads YNNKEL (reference sequence). Trimming took 2 bases from V and 12 from J, leaving 14 bases between them.